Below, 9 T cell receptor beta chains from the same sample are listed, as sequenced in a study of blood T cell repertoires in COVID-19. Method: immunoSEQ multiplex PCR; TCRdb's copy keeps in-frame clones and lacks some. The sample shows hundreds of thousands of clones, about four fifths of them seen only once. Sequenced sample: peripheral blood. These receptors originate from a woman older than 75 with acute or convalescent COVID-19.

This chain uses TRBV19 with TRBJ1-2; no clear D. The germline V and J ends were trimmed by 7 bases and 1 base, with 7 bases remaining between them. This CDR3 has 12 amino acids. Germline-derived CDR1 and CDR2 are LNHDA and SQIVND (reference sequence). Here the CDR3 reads CASMTFNYGYTF. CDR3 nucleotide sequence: TGTGCCAGTATGACATTTAACTATGGCTACACCTTC.

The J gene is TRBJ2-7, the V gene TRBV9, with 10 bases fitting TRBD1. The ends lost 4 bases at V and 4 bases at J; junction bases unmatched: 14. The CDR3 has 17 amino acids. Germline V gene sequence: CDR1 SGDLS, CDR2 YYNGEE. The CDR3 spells CASSPGGQGTYPYEQYF. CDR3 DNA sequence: TGTGCCAGCAGCCCAGGGGGACAGGGGACCTACCCATACGAGCAGTACTTC.

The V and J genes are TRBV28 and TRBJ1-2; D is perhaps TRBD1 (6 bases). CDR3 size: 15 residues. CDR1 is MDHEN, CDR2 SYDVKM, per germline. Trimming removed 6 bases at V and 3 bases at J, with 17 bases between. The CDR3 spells CASREQGVPYYGYTF. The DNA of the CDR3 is TGTGCCAGCAGAGAACAGGGAGTGCCATACTATGGCTACACCTTC.

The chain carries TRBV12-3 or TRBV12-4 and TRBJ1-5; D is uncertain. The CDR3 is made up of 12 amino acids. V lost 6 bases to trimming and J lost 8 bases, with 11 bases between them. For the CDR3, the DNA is TGTGCCAGCAGGGCCGCGGGGAAGCCCCAGCATTTT. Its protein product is CASRAAGKPQHF.

The CDR3 DNA reads TGTGCCAGCAGTCCCCGGGGGGGCAGGGGATTTTTCTTC. Its translation: CASSPRGGRGFFF. V and J are TRBV27 and TRBJ2-1, with TRBD2 matching over 8 bases. J was trimmed by 16 bases and V by 5 bases; bases with no gene match: 13. This CDR3 comprises 13 residues. CDR1 and CDR2 from the germline V gene are MNHEY and SMNVEV (reference sequence).

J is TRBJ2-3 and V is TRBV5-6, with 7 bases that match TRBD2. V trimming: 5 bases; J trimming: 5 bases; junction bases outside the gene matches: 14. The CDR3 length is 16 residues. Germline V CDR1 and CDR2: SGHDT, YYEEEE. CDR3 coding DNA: TGTGCCAGCAGGCAAAATGGGGGGACTACCGTAGATACGCAGTATTTT. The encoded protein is CASRQNGGTTVDTQYF.

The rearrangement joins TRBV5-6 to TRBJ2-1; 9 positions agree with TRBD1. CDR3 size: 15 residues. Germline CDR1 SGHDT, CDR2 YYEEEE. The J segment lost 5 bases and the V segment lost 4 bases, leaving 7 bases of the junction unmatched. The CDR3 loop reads CASSRRTGVHNEQFF. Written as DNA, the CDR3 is TGTGCCAGCAGCCGCCGGACAGGGGTTCACAATGAGCAGTTCTTC.

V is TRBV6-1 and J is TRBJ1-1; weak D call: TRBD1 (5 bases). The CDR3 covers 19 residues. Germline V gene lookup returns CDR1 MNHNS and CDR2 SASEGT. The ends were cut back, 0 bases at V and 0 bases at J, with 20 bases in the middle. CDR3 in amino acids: CASSEASFGRGLMNTEAFF. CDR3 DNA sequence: TGTGCCAGCAGTGAAGCTTCTTTTGGTAGGGGATTAATGAACACTGAAGCTTTCTTT.

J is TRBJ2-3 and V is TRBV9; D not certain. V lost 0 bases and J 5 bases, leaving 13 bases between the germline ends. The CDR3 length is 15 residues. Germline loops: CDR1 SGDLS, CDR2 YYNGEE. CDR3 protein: CASSVGVSGRDTQYF. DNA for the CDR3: TGTGCCAGCAGCGTAGGTGTTAGTGGGCGAGATACGCAGTATTTT.